This T cell receptor (beta chain) emerged from a study of blood T cell repertoires in COVID-19 (TCRdb year 2020). Some background on the complete study: The collaborator samples originated in the United States, Italy and Spain and spanned the acute and convalescent phases of COVID-19. The prospective study material was composed of cDNA or gDNA derived from T cells, B-cell-depleted T cells, or PBMCs. Deeply sampled blood TCRbeta repertoires from subjects exposed to, actively infected with, or recovered from COVID-19 were included in the dataset. A freely available public database, intended as a resource for researchers studying the immune response to SARS-CoV-2, is where the repertoires were released. Samples were obtained from the ongoing ImmuneRACE study (first 160 participants) and from over 1,000 subjects provided by 6 global collaborators. Nearly every sample came with metadata listing a de-identified subject ID, COVID-19 status, age in years and sex. Where available, HLA class I and class II types were taken from metadata supplied by the sample provider and were not determined by assay-based typing.

On this clone itself: What antigen it recognizes has not been identified. Base qualities are missing; no much larger clone stands one base away.

Whole blood was collected in K2EDTA tubes by collaborating institutions according to the institutions' own protocols. For TCRbeta analysis, collaborator samples were shipped as frozen whole blood, as isolated PBMCs, or as DNA extracted from either sample type. What the study reported, not specific to this receptor: The quantity of clinical and demographic metadata differed by source and by participant and was supplied without curation.

The germline V gene specifies SGHTA as CDR1 and FQGTGA as CDR2. The CDR3 measures 16 amino acids from cysteine to phenylalanine. Of the read, only the CDR3 DNA is kept; its 48 bases are in frame from base 1. Trimming leaves V shorter by 2 bases and J shorter by 0 bases, with the junction holding 3 bases beyond the gene matches. TCRbeta CDR3 regions were amplified from genomic DNA using the immunoSEQ Assay, a bias-controlled multiplex PCR. For the original study's pipeline: Nucleated cell counts per sample were estimated from amplification of reference gene primers within the assay. To quantify the absolute abundance of each unique TCRbeta CDR3 rearrangement, sequence reads were collapsed and filtered. Productive Simpson clonality was computed per sample as the square root of Simpson's diversity index over productive rearrangements. TCRdb provides this immuneACCESS table in a form limited to in-frame rearrangements. Some clones are lacking; in checked studies, under half of them reflect an unresolved V gene, and why the rest are absent is not known. V, J and clone size are those of that table, while D and trimming were read from the DNA. Across this sample there are 200,000 to 300,000 clones, with roughly 87% seen only once. The ten top clones hold 3% of the sample.

The V and J segments used are TRBV7-3 and TRBJ2-2; TRBD2 agrees with 7 junctional bases. Sequenced material: peripheral blood. The receptor's source is a man aged 18 to 35 with active or convalescent COVID-19. The CDR3 protein: CASSLFAGANTGELFF. In nucleotides, the sequence is TGTGCCAGCAGCTTATTCGCGGGGGCGAACACCGGGGAGCTGTTTTTT. The reference TRBV7-3 and TRBJ2-2 proteins fill in what lies around the CDR3, so the full variable domain reads GAGVSQTPSNKVTEKGKYVELRCDPISGHTALYWYRQSLGQGPEFLIYFQGTGAADDSGLPNDRFFAVRPEGSVSTLKIQRTERGDSAVYLCASSLFAGANTGELFFGEGSRLTVL.